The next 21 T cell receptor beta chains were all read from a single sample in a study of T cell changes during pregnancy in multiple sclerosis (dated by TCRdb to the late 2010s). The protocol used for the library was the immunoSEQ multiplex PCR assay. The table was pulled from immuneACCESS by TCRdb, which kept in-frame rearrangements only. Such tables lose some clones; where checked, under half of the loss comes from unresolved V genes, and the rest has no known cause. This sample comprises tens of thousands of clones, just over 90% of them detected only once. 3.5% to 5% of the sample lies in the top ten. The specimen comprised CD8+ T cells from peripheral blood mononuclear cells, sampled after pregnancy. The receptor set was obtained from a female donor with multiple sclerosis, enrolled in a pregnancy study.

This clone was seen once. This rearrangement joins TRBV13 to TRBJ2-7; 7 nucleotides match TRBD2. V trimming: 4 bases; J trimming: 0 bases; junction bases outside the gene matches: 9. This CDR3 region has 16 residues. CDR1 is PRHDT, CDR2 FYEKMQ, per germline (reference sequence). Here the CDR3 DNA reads TGTGCCAGCAGCTCCCCCGGAGGGAGGGGCTCCTACGAGCAGTACTTC. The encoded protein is CASSSPGGRGSYEQYF.

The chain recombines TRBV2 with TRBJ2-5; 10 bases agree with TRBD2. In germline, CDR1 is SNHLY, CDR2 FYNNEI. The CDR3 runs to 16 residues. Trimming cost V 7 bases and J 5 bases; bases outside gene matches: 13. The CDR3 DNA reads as TGTGCCAGCAATCACGCTCTAGCGGGAGCTGTGGAGACCCAGTACTTC. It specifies CASNHALAGAVETQYF.

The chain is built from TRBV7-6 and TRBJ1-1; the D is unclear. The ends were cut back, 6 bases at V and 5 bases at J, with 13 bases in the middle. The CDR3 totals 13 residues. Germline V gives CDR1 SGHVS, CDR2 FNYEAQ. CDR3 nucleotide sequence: TGTGCCAGCAGTTCCGGGGTGAGAACTGAAGCTTTCTTT. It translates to CASSSGVRTEAFF. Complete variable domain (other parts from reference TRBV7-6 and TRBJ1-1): GAGVSQSPRYKVTKRGQDVALRCDPISGHVSLYWYRQALGQGPEFLTYFNYEAQQDKSGLPNDRFSAERPEGSISTLTIQRTEQRDSAMYRCASSSGVRTEAFFGQGTRLTVV.

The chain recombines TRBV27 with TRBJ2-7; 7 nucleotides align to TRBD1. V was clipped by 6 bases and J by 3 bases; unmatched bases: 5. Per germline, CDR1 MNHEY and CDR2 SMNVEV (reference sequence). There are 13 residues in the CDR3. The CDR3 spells CASSDRVFYEQYF. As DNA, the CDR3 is TGTGCCAGCAGCGACAGGGTTTTCTACGAGCAGTACTTC.

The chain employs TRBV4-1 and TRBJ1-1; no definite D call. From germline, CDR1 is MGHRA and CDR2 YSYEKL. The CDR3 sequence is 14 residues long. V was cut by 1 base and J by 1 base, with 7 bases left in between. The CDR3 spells CASSQVTTNTEAFF. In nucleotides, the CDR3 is TGCGCCAGCAGCCAAGTGACAACGAACACTGAAGCTTTCTTT.

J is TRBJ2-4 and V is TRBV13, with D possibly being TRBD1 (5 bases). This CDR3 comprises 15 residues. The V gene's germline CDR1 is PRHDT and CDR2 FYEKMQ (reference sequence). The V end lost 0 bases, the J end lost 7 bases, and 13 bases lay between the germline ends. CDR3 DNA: TGTGCCAGCAGCTTAGGGCCAGGGATGGGGAACATTCAGTACTTC. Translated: CASSLGPGMGNIQYF.

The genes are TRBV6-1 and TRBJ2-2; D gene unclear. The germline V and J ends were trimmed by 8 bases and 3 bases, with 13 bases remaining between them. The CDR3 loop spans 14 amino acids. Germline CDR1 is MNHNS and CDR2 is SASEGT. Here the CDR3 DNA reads TGTGCCAGCCATCTGAACAGTTACACCGGGGAGCTGTTTTTT. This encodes CASHLNSYTGELFF.

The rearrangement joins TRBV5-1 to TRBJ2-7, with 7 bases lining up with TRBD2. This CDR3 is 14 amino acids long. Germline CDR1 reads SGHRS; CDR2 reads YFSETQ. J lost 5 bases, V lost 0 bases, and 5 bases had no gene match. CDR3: CASSLAPGRDEQYF. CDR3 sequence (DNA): TGCGCCAGCAGCTTGGCCCCAGGGAGGGACGAGCAGTACTTC.

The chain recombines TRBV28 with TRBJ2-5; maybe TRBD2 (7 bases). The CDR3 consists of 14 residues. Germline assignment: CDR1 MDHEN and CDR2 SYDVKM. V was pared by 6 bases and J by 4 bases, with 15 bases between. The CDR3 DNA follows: TGTGCCAGCAGACCGACTAGGGGGGGAGAGACCCAGTACTTC. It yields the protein CASRPTRGGETQYF.

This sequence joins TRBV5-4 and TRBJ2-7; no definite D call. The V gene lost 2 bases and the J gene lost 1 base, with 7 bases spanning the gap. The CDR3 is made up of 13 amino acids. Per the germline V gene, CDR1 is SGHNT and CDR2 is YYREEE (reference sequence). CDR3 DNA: TGTGCCAGCAGCTTTTTCAGATCCTACGAGCAGTACTTC. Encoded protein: CASSFFRSYEQYF.

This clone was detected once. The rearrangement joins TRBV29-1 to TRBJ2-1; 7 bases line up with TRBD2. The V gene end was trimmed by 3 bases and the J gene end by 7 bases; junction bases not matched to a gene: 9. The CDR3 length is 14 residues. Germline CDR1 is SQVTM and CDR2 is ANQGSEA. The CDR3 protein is CSVDAGDWGNEQFF. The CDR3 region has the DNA TGCAGCGTTGATGCGGGGGACTGGGGGAATGAGCAGTTCTTC.

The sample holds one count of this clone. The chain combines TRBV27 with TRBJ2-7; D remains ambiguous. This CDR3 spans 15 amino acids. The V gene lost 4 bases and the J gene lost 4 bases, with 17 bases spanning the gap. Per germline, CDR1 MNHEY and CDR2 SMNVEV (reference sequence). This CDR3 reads CASSYTSSARYEQYF. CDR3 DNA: TGTGCCAGCAGTTATACAAGCTCTGCTAGGTACGAGCAGTACTTC.

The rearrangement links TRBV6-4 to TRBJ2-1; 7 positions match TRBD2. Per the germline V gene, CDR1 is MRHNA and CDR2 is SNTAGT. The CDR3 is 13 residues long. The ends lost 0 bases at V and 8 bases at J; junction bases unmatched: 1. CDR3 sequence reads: CASSDSGRHEQFF. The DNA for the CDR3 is TGTGCCAGCAGTGACTCCGGGAGGCATGAGCAGTTCTTC.

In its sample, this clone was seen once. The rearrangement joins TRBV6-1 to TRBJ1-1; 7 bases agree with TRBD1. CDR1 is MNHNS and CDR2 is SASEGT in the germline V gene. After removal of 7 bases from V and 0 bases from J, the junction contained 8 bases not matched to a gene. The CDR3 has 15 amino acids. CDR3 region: CASILKRGLNTEAFF. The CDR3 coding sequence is TGTGCCAGCATCCTAAAGAGGGGGCTGAACACTGAAGCTTTCTTT.

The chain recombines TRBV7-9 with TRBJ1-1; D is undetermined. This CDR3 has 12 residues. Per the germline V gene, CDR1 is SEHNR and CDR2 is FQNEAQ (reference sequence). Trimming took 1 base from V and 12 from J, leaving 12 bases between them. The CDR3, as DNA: TGTGCCAGCAGCTTAGGGGCGGGTATGACTTTCTTT. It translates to CASSLGAGMTFF.

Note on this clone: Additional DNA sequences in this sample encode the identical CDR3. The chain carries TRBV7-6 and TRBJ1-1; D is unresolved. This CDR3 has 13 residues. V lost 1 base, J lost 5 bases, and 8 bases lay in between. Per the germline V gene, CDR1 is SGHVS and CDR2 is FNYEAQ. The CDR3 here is CASSLDRGTEAFF. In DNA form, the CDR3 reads TGTGCCAGCAGCTTAGATCGCGGAACTGAAGCTTTCTTT.

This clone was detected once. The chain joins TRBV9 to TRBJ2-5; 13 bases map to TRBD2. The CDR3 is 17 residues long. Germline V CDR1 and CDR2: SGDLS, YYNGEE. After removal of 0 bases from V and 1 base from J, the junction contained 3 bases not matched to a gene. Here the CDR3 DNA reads TGTGCCAGCAGCGTAGGACTAGCGGGGGGTATCCAAGAGACCCAGTACTTC. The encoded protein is CASSVGLAGGIQETQYF.

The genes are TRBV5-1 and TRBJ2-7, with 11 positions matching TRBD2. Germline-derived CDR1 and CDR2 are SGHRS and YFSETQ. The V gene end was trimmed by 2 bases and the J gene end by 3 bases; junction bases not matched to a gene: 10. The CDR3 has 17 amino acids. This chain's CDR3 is CASSLGQRGLADYEQYF. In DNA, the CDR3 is TGCGCCAGCAGCTTAGGGCAGAGGGGACTAGCGGACTACGAGCAGTACTTC. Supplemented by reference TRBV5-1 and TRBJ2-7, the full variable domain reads KAGVTQTPRYLIKTRGQQVTLSCSPISGHRSVSWYQQTPGQGLQFLFEYFSETQRNKGNFPGRFSGRQFSNSRSEMNVSTLELGDSALYLCASSLGQRGLADYEQYFGPGTRLTVT.

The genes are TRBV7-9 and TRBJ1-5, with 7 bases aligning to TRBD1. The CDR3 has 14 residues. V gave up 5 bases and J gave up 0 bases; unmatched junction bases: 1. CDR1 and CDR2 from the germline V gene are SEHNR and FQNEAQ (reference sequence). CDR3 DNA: TGTGCCAGCAGCCGGGACAGTAGCAATCAGCCCCAGCATTTT. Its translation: CASSRDSSNQPQHF.

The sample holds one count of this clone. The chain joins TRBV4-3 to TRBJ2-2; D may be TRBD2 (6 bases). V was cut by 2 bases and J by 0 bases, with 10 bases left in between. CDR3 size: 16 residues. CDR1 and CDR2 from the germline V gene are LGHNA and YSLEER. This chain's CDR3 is CASSQIGGANTGELFF. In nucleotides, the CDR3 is TGCGCCAGCAGCCAAATCGGAGGGGCGAACACCGGGGAGCTGTTTTTT.

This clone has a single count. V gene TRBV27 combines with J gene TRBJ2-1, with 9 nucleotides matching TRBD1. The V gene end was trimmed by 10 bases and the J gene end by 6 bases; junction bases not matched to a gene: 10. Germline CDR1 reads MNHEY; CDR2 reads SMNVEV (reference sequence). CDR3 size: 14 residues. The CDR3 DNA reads TGTGCCACCGAGCCGGGACAGGGCCTCAATGAGCAGTTCTTC. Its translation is CATEPGQGLNEQFF.